This entry lists 32 T cell receptor beta chains sequenced from one sample in a study of cytomegalovirus exposure and HLA in healthy donors. Both 60 Vbeta primers and 13 Jbeta primers went into the PCR. Generated by immunoSEQ multiplex PCR, the TCRdb table keeps only in-frame clones and is missing some. The sample includes 140,000 to 150,000 clones, just under 75% of them seen just once. Specimen: PBMCs. The source is a woman under 30 in good health and CMV-seronegative.

The J gene is TRBJ2-3, the V gene TRBV11-2; D gene uncertain. This CDR3 spans 13 amino acids. V lost 5 bases and J lost 5, with 11 bases in between. CDR1 is SGHAT, CDR2 FQNNGV, per germline. CDR3 amino acids: CASSNTMLDTQYF. CDR3 DNA sequence: TGTGCCAGCAGCAACACTATGTTAGATACGCAGTATTTT.

The chain combines TRBV5-5 with TRBJ1-6, with no clear D. From germline, CDR1 is SGHKS and CDR2 YYEKEE (reference sequence). This CDR3 contains 17 residues. The V end lost 1 base, the J end lost 0 bases, and 11 bases lay between the germline ends. This chain's CDR3 is CASSLFALSSYNSPLHF. The CDR3 DNA sequence: TGTGCCAGCAGCTTGTTTGCCCTCAGCTCCTATAATTCACCCCTCCACTTT.

The chain has TRBV6-9 and TRBJ2-7, with D unresolved. The CDR3 contains 13 residues. CDR1 and CDR2 (germline): MNHGY, SVAAGI. The V end was cut by 2 bases, the J end by 6 bases, with 11 bases between. The CDR3 nucleotides read TGTGCCAGCAGTTATATTGGGCTACGCGAGCAGTACGTC. This sequence encodes CASSYIGLREQYV.

This chain links TRBV10-3 with TRBJ1-1, with 8 positions matching TRBD1. Germline assignment: CDR1 ENHRY and CDR2 SYGVKD. The CDR3 extends over 14 amino acids. V shed 6 bases, J shed 4 bases, and the junction held 7 bases outside the gene matches. CDR3 sequence reads: CAIRSGQGPTEAFF. The CDR3 DNA reads as TGTGCCATCAGGTCAGGACAGGGCCCCACTGAAGCTTTCTTT.

This chain connects TRBV27 to TRBJ1-2, with D possibly being TRBD1 (5 bases). The V end lost 6 bases, the J end lost 1 base, and 12 bases lay between the germline ends. The CDR3 spans 14 residues. Germline V CDR1 and CDR2: MNHEY, SMNVEV (reference sequence). The CDR3 DNA follows: TGTGCCAGCAGGGAGACAGATATTAACTATGGCTACACCTTC. Translated, it gives CASRETDINYGYTF.

This chain joins TRBV7-2 and TRBJ1-2; tentatively, D is TRBD1 (6 bases). CDR1 SGHTA and CDR2 FQGNSA come from the germline V gene. V was trimmed by 1 base and J by 4 bases, leaving 13 bases between them. This CDR3 spans 15 amino acids. CDR3 in DNA: TGTGCCAGCAGCTTAGTAACAGGGAGTAGCTATGGCTACACCTTC. The encoded protein is CASSLVTGSSYGYTF.

This clone was recorded a few times. The chain recombines TRBV27 with TRBJ1-4, with D tentatively TRBD1 (5 bases). In germline, CDR1 is MNHEY, CDR2 SMNVEV (reference sequence). V shed 5 bases and J shed 3 bases, with 13 bases lying between them. The CDR3 is 15 amino acids. The chain's CDR3 is CASSRKPGANEKLFF. The DNA of the CDR3 is TGTGCCAGCAGTCGTAAGCCGGGGGCTAATGAAAAACTGTTTTTT.

This clone was recorded only once. CDR3 coding DNA: TGTGCCAGCAGTGATCGACTAGCGGGAGGGTTGTACAATGAGCAGTTCTTC. Protein: CASSDRLAGGLYNEQFF. The V gene is TRBV6-1, the J gene TRBJ2-1; 14 bases fit TRBD2. CDR3 length: 17 amino acids. The V gene end was trimmed by 3 bases and the J gene end by 4 bases; junction bases not matched to a gene: 5. The germline V gene encodes CDR1 MNHNS and CDR2 SASEGT.

The chain has TRBV5-1 and TRBJ1-1, with unresolved D. Per the germline V gene, CDR1 is SGHRS and CDR2 is YFSETQ. V shed 0 bases and J shed 7 bases, with 7 bases lying between them. The CDR3 spans 12 residues. CDR3 nucleotide sequence: TGCGCCAGCAGCTTGGTCGCCGGTGAAGCTTTCTTT. Its protein is CASSLVAGEAFF.

The count of this clone is one. The rearrangement uses TRBV6-4 and TRBJ1-1; the D is unclear. V lost 3 bases to trimming and J lost 3 bases, with 8 bases between them. This CDR3 has 13 amino acids. CDR1 is MRHNA and CDR2 is SNTAGT in the germline V gene. CDR3 nucleotide sequence: TGTGCCAGCAGTGAGCAGGATCACACTGAAGCTTTCTTT. Protein sequence: CASSEQDHTEAFF.

This clone was seen only a few times. This chain links TRBV6-5 with TRBJ1-6; D is perhaps TRBD1 (6 bases). Germline CDR1 MNHEY, CDR2 SVGAGI. The V end was cut by 2 bases, the J end by 4 bases, with 9 bases between. The CDR3 is 15 residues long. The CDR3 region has the DNA TGTGCCAGCAGTTACCGGACAGCATATAATTCACCCCTCCACTTT. It is translated as CASSYRTAYNSPLHF.

The chain joins TRBV29-1 to TRBJ2-1, with D perhaps matching TRBD1 (6 bases). The germline V gene encodes CDR1 SQVTM and CDR2 ANQGSEA. Trimming left V 7 bases short and J 8 bases short, with 12 bases between. This CDR3 is 11 amino acids long. The CDR3 here is CSALDRDEQFF. The CDR3 DNA reads TGCAGCGCCTTGGACAGAGATGAGCAGTTCTTC.

The chain has TRBV9 and TRBJ2-7; TRBD2 matches 8 bases. The V and J ends lost 2 bases and 2 bases, in that order; junction bases with no gene match: 6. CDR1 SGDLS and CDR2 YYNGEE come from the germline V gene. The CDR3 sequence is 15 residues long. The chain's CDR3 is CASSVYSGAAYEQYF. The CDR3 DNA sequence: TGTGCCAGCAGCGTTTATAGCGGGGCCGCCTACGAGCAGTACTTC.

The rearrangement links TRBV5-1 to TRBJ2-1, with D possibly TRBD2 on 6 matching bases. The CDR3 runs to 16 residues. The germline V gene has CDR1 SGHRS and CDR2 YFSETQ. Between the trimmed V and J ends, which lost 0 bases and 2 bases, there was a span of 12 bases. CDR3 sequence (DNA): TGCGCCAGCAGCTTGGGACTAGTATCTCCCTACAATGAGCAGTTCTTC. Amino acids: CASSLGLVSPYNEQFF.

This clone was counted a single time. The V call is TRBV4-1, the J call TRBJ2-7, with 8 nucleotides matching TRBD2. Germline values: CDR1 MGHRA, CDR2 YSYEKL. Losses at the gene ends were 0 bases for V and 6 bases for J; bases not matched to a gene: 7. The CDR3 has 15 amino acids. The CDR3 region is CASSQERRLASEQYF. CDR3 DNA: TGCGCCAGCAGCCAAGAAAGACGACTAGCGAGCGAGCAGTACTTC.

J is TRBJ1-3 and V is TRBV28, with D unresolved. The CDR3 spans 17 residues. Trimming removed 7 bases from V and 0 bases from J, with 19 bases in between. In germline, CDR1 is MDHEN, CDR2 SYDVKM. This CDR3 is CASTNEGTLHSGNTIYF. Written as DNA, the CDR3 is TGTGCCAGCACCAATGAGGGCACACTACACTCTGGAAACACCATATATTTT.

This clone was recorded only once. The CDR3 reads CASSPAGTVFYEQYF. CDR3 coding DNA: TGTGCCAGCTCACCGGCCGGGACAGTTTTTTACGAGCAGTACTTC. This chain joins TRBV18 and TRBJ2-7; 7 bases align to TRBD1. Germline V lookup: CDR1 KGHSH, CDR2 LQKENI. J gave up 4 bases and V 3 bases, and 9 bases lay outside the gene matches. The CDR3 has 15 residues.

Details on this clone: Other DNA sequences in the same sample also yield this CDR3. The chain has TRBV28 and TRBJ2-7; D is undetermined. Trimming cost V 2 bases and J 3 bases, with 2 bases left between them. The CDR3 length is 11 residues. Germline CDR1 and CDR2: MDHEN and SYDVKM. The CDR3: CASSLLYEQYF. In DNA form, the CDR3 reads TGTGCCAGCAGTTTACTCTACGAGCAGTACTTC.

V gene TRBV2 combines with J gene TRBJ1-6; 9 bases map to TRBD1. With V trimmed by 4 bases and J by 11 bases, 9 bases remained unmatched. CDR3 length: 15 residues. CDR1 and CDR2 from the germline V gene are SNHLY and FYNNEI. DNA of the CDR3: TGTGCCAGCAGTGGGGGGACAGGGAGATTAGCACCCCTCCACTTT. Protein: CASSGGTGRLAPLHF.

V is TRBV5-1 and J is TRBJ2-5; 7 nucleotides agree with TRBD1. Looked up from germline, CDR1 is SGHRS and CDR2 is YFSETQ. This CDR3 spans 16 amino acids. The V gene end was trimmed by 0 bases and the J gene end by 1 base; junction bases not matched to a gene: 6. The CDR3 nucleotides read TGCGCCAGCAGCTTGGTTGTACAGGGGCGCCAAGAGACCCAGTACTTC. Protein sequence: CASSLVVQGRQETQYF. The complete variable domain, with remaining parts taken from reference TRBV5-1 and TRBJ2-5, reads KAGVTQTPRYLIKTRGQQVTLSCSPISGHRSVSWYQQTPGQGLQFLFEYFSETQRNKGNFPGRFSGRQFSNSRSEMNVSTLELGDSALYLCASSLVVQGRQETQYFGPGTRLLVL.

The chain recombines TRBV5-1 with TRBJ2-5; 10 nucleotides line up with TRBD2. Germline V gene lookup returns CDR1 SGHRS and CDR2 YFSETQ. With V trimmed by 3 bases and J by 5 bases, 10 bases remained unmatched. The CDR3 is 16 amino acids. CDR3 region: CASSSGTSASGETQYF. The CDR3 nucleotides are TGCGCCAGCAGCTCTGGGACTAGCGCCTCAGGGGAGACCCAGTACTTC.

The rearrangement links TRBV6-6 to TRBJ2-7; tentative D call: TRBD1 (6 bases). The CDR3 consists of 16 residues. Trimming pared 2 bases from V and 5 bases from J, leaving 19 bases between. CDR1 MNHNY and CDR2 SVGAGI come from the germline V gene (reference sequence). The CDR3 is CASSYEGDTRPHEQYF. The CDR3 DNA reads as TGTGCCAGCAGTTACGAGGGGGACACCAGGCCCCACGAGCAGTACTTC.

The chain carries TRBV14 and TRBJ1-1; D perhaps matches TRBD1 (5 bases). V gave up 1 base and J gave up 5 bases, with 8 bases separating them. CDR3 length equals 13 residues. Per germline, CDR1 SGHDN and CDR2 FVKESK. The CDR3 DNA sequence: TGTGCCAGCAGCCAAGGCAGGACAACTGAAGCTTTCTTT. This gives the protein CASSQGRTTEAFF.

This clone appeared a few times. The chain carries TRBV5-1 and TRBJ2-1, with 10 positions matching TRBD2. Germline V lookup: CDR1 SGHRS, CDR2 YFSETQ. This CDR3 spans 15 amino acids. The trim removed 0 bases at V and 4 bases at J, leaving 1 base unmatched. The CDR3 sequence: CASSLGTSGYNEQFF. In DNA, the CDR3 is TGCGCCAGCAGCTTGGGGACTAGCGGTTACAATGAGCAGTTCTTC.

The chain is built from TRBV7-6 and TRBJ2-1, with 11 bases that match TRBD2. CDR3 size: 17 residues. Unmatched junction bases numbered 6, after V lost 3 bases and J lost 2 bases. Germline CDR1 reads SGHVS; CDR2 reads FNYEAQ. The CDR3: CASSFSGGALAYNEQFF. The DNA for the CDR3 is TGTGCCAGCAGCTTTAGCGGGGGGGCCCTGGCCTACAATGAGCAGTTCTTC.

The rearrangement links TRBV2 to TRBJ2-5, with D possibly TRBD2 on 5 matching bases. The CDR3 totals 13 residues. The V and J ends lost 5 bases and 3 bases respectively, with 10 bases between them. The germline CDR1 and CDR2 sequences are SNHLY and FYNNEI. Here the CDR3 DNA reads TGTGCCAGCAGTTTGAGGGAGAAAGAGACCCAGTACTTC. Protein: CASSLREKETQYF.

The table lists this clone with a few counts. V and J are TRBV28 and TRBJ1-2; 7 bases line up with TRBD1. Per the germline V gene, CDR1 is MDHEN and CDR2 is SYDVKM. The CDR3 totals 15 residues. V was pared by 5 bases and J by 2 bases, with 8 bases of the junction left unmatched. The DNA for the CDR3 is TGTGCCAGCAGTCTCGGGGGACAGACCAACTATGGCTACACCTTC. Its protein product is CASSLGGQTNYGYTF.

On this clone: Within the sample, other DNA sequences also encode this same CDR3. V and J are TRBV7-2 and TRBJ2-2; D might be TRBD2 (6 bases). Germline CDR1 SGHTA, CDR2 FQGNSA. V dropped 0 bases and J dropped 2 bases, with 7 bases sitting between them. The CDR3 covers 15 residues. DNA for the CDR3: TGTGCCAGCAGCTTAGCGGGGGGAAACACCGGGGAGCTGTTTTTT. Residues: CASSLAGGNTGELFF.

In this sample, this clone turned up a few times. The chain combines TRBV11-2 with TRBJ2-1, with 7 bases matching TRBD2. The ends lost 3 bases at V and 6 bases at J; junction bases unmatched: 2. This CDR3 is built from 13 residues. Germline V CDR1 and CDR2: SGHAT, FQNNGV. The CDR3: CASSFTGGNEQFF. The DNA for the CDR3 is TGTGCCAGCAGCTTTACGGGGGGCAATGAGCAGTTCTTC.

The chain recombines TRBV7-9 with TRBJ2-1; TRBD2 is a possible D gene (6 bases). CDR3 length: 14 amino acids. Germline V gene sequence: CDR1 SEHNR, CDR2 FQNEAQ (reference sequence). DNA for the CDR3: TGTTCCATCGCCGGGGACTTTTCCTACAATGAGCAGTTCTTC. It is translated as CSIAGDFSYNEQFF.

This chain links TRBV6-4 with TRBJ2-4; D is perhaps TRBD2 (6 bases). CDR3 length equals 13 residues. Trimming left V 2 bases short and J 9 bases short, with 11 bases between. The germline V gene has CDR1 MRHNA and CDR2 SNTAGT. This CDR3 is CASSDQVGGIQYF. CDR3 nucleotides: TGTGCCAGCAGTGACCAGGTGGGAGGCATTCAGTACTTC.

The chain recombines TRBV4-1 with TRBJ1-2; D remains unclear. CDR3 length: 20 amino acids. Per germline, CDR1 MGHRA and CDR2 YSYEKL. Trimming shortened V by 7 bases and J by 0 bases, and 30 bases separated the two germline ends. The CDR3 spells CASTPRVRVASPPANYGYTF. As DNA, the CDR3 is TGCGCCAGCACCCCTCGGGTTCGGGTAGCAAGCCCTCCTGCTAACTATGGCTACACCTTC.